Listed below are T cell receptor beta chains from one sample, sequenced in a study of blood T cell repertoires in COVID-19. Here immunoSEQ multiplex PCR was the method, and the copy in TCRdb shows in-frame clones only, minus some. The sample shows a few hundred thousand clones, roughly 87% of them seen only once. The source material was PBMCs or T cells enriched from blood (not recorded which). The receptors originated from a woman in her thirties who had recovered from COVID-19. The CDR3 runs from the conserved cysteine through the conserved F or W. D genes are given only for firm matches. A row's size may be missing; if present it is once, few, many or a size class.

J gene: TRBJ2-1
D gene: TRBD2
V gene: TRBV6-2/TRBV6-3
clone size: -
CDR3 protein: CASSYRVGTGTSGGPYNEQFF
CDR3 DNA: TGTGCCAGCAGTTACAGGGTGGGGACAGGGACTAGCGGGGGCCCCTACAATGAGCAGTTCTTC

J gene: TRBJ2-5
D gene: -
V gene: TRBV2
clone size: -
CDR3 protein: CASRRVGETQYF
CDR3 DNA: TGTGCCAGCAGGAGGGTAGGAGAGACCCAGTACTTC

J gene: TRBJ1-3
D gene: -
V gene: TRBV25-1
clone size: -
CDR3 protein: CASSGTGTNTIYF
CDR3 DNA: TGTGCCAGCAGTGGTACAGGGACCAACACCATATATTTT

J gene: TRBJ2-2
D gene: -
V gene: TRBV3-1/TRBV3-2
clone size: -
CDR3 protein: CASSPRGLNTGELFF
CDR3 DNA: TGTGCCAGCAGCCCCAGGGGTCTAAACACCGGGGAGCTGTTTTTT

J gene: TRBJ1-4
D gene: -
V gene: TRBV10-3
clone size: -
CDR3 protein: CAIRTGEKLFF
CDR3 DNA: TGTGCCATCAGGACAGGCGAAAAACTGTTTTTT

J gene: TRBJ1-6
D gene: -
V gene: TRBV28
clone size: -
CDR3 protein: CASSLRTRNSPLHF
CDR3 DNA: TGTGCCAGCAGTCTCCGGACAAGAAATTCACCCCTCCACTTT

J gene: TRBJ2-5
D gene: TRBD2
V gene: TRBV11-2
clone size: -
CDR3 protein: CASSWDYYPQETQYF
CDR3 DNA: TGTGCCAGCAGCTGGGACTACTACCCACAAGAGACCCAGTACTTC

J gene: TRBJ2-7
D gene: TRBD1
V gene: TRBV5-5
clone size: -
CDR3 protein: CASSSTGGTGDF
CDR3 DNA: TGTGCCAGCAGCTCGACAGGGGGGACAGGGGACTTC

J gene: TRBJ1-4
D gene: TRBD1
V gene: TRBV28
clone size: once
CDR3 protein: CASSFRQGAEKLFF
CDR3 DNA: TGTGCCAGCAGTTTCAGGCAGGGGGCTGAAAAACTGTTTTTT

J gene: TRBJ2-7
D gene: TRBD1
V gene: TRBV9
clone size: -
CDR3 protein: CASSGDRDDYEQYF
CDR3 DNA: TGTGCCAGCAGCGGAGACAGGGATGACTACGAGCAGTACTTC

J gene: TRBJ1-1
D gene: TRBD1
V gene: TRBV11-2
clone size: few
CDR3 protein: CASSLTYRGNTEAFF
CDR3 DNA: TGTGCCAGCAGCCTAACCTACAGGGGGAACACTGAAGCTTTCTTT

J gene: TRBJ1-4
D gene: -
V gene: TRBV19
clone size: -
CDR3 protein: CASSAPGIANEKLFF
CDR3 DNA: TGTGCCAGTAGTGCCCCGGGGATTGCTAATGAAAAACTGTTTTTT

J gene: TRBJ2-5
D gene: -
V gene: TRBV19
clone size: -
CDR3 protein: CASSIAGVWSETQYF
CDR3 DNA: TGTGCCAGTAGTATAGCAGGGGTGTGGTCAGAGACCCAGTACTTC

J gene: TRBJ2-5
D gene: TRBD1
V gene: TRBV7-9
clone size: -
CDR3 protein: CASSQPGQGAKETQYF
CDR3 DNA: TGTGCCAGCAGCCAACCTGGACAGGGGGCGAAGGAGACCCAGTACTTC

J gene: TRBJ2-7
D gene: TRBD1
V gene: TRBV6-5
clone size: -
CDR3 protein: CASSYSRDSRYEQYF
CDR3 DNA: TGTGCCAGCAGTTACTCTCGGGACAGCCGTTACGAGCAGTACTTC

J gene: TRBJ2-7
D gene: TRBD1
V gene: TRBV7-2
clone size: -
CDR3 protein: CASSSRQGAYEQYF
CDR3 DNA: TGTGCCAGCAGCTCTCGTCAGGGGGCCTACGAGCAGTACTTC

J gene: TRBJ2-3
D gene: TRBD2
V gene: TRBV18
clone size: -
CDR3 protein: CASSPAGADTQYF
CDR3 DNA: TGTGCCAGCTCACCAGCGGGGGCAGATACGCAGTATTTT

J gene: TRBJ2-7
D gene: -
V gene: TRBV29-1
clone size: -
CDR3 protein: CSVVSGGSYEQYF
CDR3 DNA: TGCAGCGTTGTTAGTGGTGGCTCCTACGAGCAGTACTTC

J gene: TRBJ2-1
D gene: -
V gene: TRBV5-1
clone size: once
CDR3 protein: CASSLAGASYNEQFF
CDR3 DNA: TGCGCCAGCAGCTTGGCAGGTGCCTCTTACAATGAGCAGTTCTTC

J gene: TRBJ2-1
D gene: TRBD2
V gene: TRBV5-1
clone size: -
CDR3 protein: CASSLLGTSAYNEQFF
CDR3 DNA: TGCGCCAGCAGCTTGCTGGGGACTAGCGCCTACAATGAGCAGTTCTTC

J gene: TRBJ1-6
D gene: TRBD1
V gene: TRBV2
clone size: -
CDR3 protein: CASTPITGDNSPLHF
CDR3 DNA: TGTGCCAGCACCCCGATCACAGGGGATAATTCACCCCTCCACTTT

J gene: TRBJ1-4
D gene: -
V gene: TRBV19
clone size: once
CDR3 protein: CASSSGTLATNEKLFF
CDR3 DNA: TGTGCCAGTAGTAGCGGGACGCTTGCAACTAATGAAAAACTGTTTTTT

J gene: TRBJ1-2
D gene: -
V gene: TRBV30
clone size: -
CDR3 protein: CAWSPRRGGGGHGYTF
CDR3 DNA: TGTGCCTGGAGTCCCCGCCGAGGAGGGGGAGGGCATGGCTACACCTTC

J gene: TRBJ2-7
D gene: -
V gene: TRBV9
clone size: -
CDR3 protein: CASSVAGGSLYEQYF
CDR3 DNA: TGTGCCAGCAGCGTAGCAGGCGGGTCGCTCTACGAGCAGTACTTC

J gene: TRBJ2-7
D gene: -
V gene: TRBV6-4
clone size: -
CDR3 protein: CASSLYISSTSTDEQYF
CDR3 DNA: TGTGCCAGCAGTCTTTACATCTCCTCGACTAGTACGGACGAGCAGTACTTC

J gene: TRBJ1-1
D gene: -
V gene: TRBV11-2
clone size: -
CDR3 protein: CASSLDRGWAFF
CDR3 DNA: TGTGCCAGCAGCTTAGATCGGGGGTGGGCTTTCTTT

J gene: TRBJ2-7
D gene: -
V gene: TRBV7-2
clone size: -
CDR3 protein: CASSLGARGVTYEQYF
CDR3 DNA: TGTGCCAGCAGCTTAGGGGCTCGCGGGGTGACCTACGAGCAGTACTTC

J gene: TRBJ1-2
D gene: TRBD1
V gene: TRBV6-2/TRBV6-3
clone size: -
CDR3 protein: CASSTTGTANYGYTF
CDR3 DNA: TGTGCCAGCAGCACCACCGGGACAGCTAACTATGGCTACACCTTC

J gene: TRBJ2-3
D gene: TRBD2
V gene: TRBV7-8
clone size: -
CDR3 protein: CASSSGVAGGTDTQYF
CDR3 DNA: TGTGCCAGCAGCAGTGGGGTCGCGGGGGGGACAGATACGCAGTATTTT

J gene: TRBJ2-3
D gene: TRBD1
V gene: TRBV6-5
clone size: -
CDR3 protein: CASREDRSTDTQYF
CDR3 DNA: TGTGCCAGCAGGGAGGACAGGAGCACAGATACGCAGTATTTT

J gene: TRBJ1-1
D gene: -
V gene: TRBV5-1
clone size: -
CDR3 protein: CASAIAGESEAFF
CDR3 DNA: TGCGCCAGCGCCATTGCAGGGGAGAGTGAAGCTTTCTTT

J gene: TRBJ1-2
D gene: -
V gene: TRBV2
clone size: once
CDR3 protein: CASILGQGAFYGYTF
CDR3 DNA: -

J gene: TRBJ1-5
D gene: -
V gene: TRBV6-6
clone size: -
CDR3 protein: CASRRAGYSNQPQHF
CDR3 DNA: TGTGCCAGCAGAAGGGCGGGATATAGCAATCAGCCCCAGCATTTT

J gene: TRBJ1-1
D gene: TRBD1
V gene: TRBV28
clone size: -
CDR3 protein: CASSPQGAGNTEAFF
CDR3 DNA: TGTGCCAGCAGCCCTCAGGGGGCGGGGAACACTGAAGCTTTCTTT

J gene: TRBJ1-5
D gene: TRBD1
V gene: TRBV5-5
clone size: -
CDR3 protein: CASSLDDRGSNQPQHF
CDR3 DNA: TGTGCCAGCAGCTTGGATGACAGGGGGTCAAATCAGCCCCAGCATTTT

J gene: TRBJ2-1
D gene: TRBD2
V gene: TRBV9
clone size: -
CDR3 protein: CASSGPGLAGASSYNEQFF
CDR3 DNA: TGTGCCAGCAGCGGTCCGGGACTAGCGGGGGCTAGCTCCTACAATGAGCAGTTCTTC

J gene: TRBJ2-2
D gene: -
V gene: TRBV28
clone size: -
CDR3 protein: CASSRNTGELFF
CDR3 DNA: TGTGCCAGCAGCCGGAACACCGGGGAGCTGTTTTTT

J gene: TRBJ1-1
D gene: -
V gene: TRBV6-1
clone size: -
CDR3 protein: CASSERTVGPEAFF
CDR3 DNA: TGTGCCAGCAGTGAACGGACAGTGGGTCCAGAAGCTTTCTTT

J gene: TRBJ1-6
D gene: -
V gene: TRBV7-9
clone size: -
CDR3 protein: CASSLRQDYNSPLHF
CDR3 DNA: TGTGCCAGCAGCTTAAGGCAGGATTATAATTCACCCCTCCACTTT

J gene: TRBJ1-1
D gene: TRBD1
V gene: TRBV2
clone size: -
CDR3 protein: CASSKQGRDTEAFF
CDR3 DNA: TGTGCCAGCAGTAAACAGGGGCGGGACACTGAAGCTTTCTTT

J gene: TRBJ1-1
D gene: -
V gene: TRBV7-2
clone size: -
CDR3 protein: CASSYGRGMNTEAFF
CDR3 DNA: TGTGCCAGCAGCTATGGAAGGGGAATGAACACTGAAGCTTTCTTT

J gene: TRBJ2-6
D gene: -
V gene: TRBV19
clone size: -
CDR3 protein: CASSPTLPGSGANVLTF
CDR3 DNA: TGTGCCAGTAGCCCGACTCTACCGGGCTCTGGGGCCAACGTCCTGACTTTC

J gene: TRBJ1-1
D gene: -
V gene: TRBV9
clone size: few
CDR3 protein: CASSQIRDKSEAFF
CDR3 DNA: TGTGCCAGCAGCCAAATCAGGGACAAGAGTGAAGCTTTCTTT

J gene: TRBJ2-1
D gene: -
V gene: TRBV3-1/TRBV3-2
clone size: -
CDR3 protein: CASSHFSSGSGRSYNEQFF
CDR3 DNA: TGTGCCAGCAGCCATTTCAGTAGCGGCAGCGGGCGCTCCTACAATGAGCAGTTCTTC

J gene: TRBJ2-5
D gene: TRBD2
V gene: TRBV7-2
clone size: -
CDR3 protein: CASSSGGQETQYF
CDR3 DNA: TGTGCCAGCAGTTCGGGGGGGCAAGAGACCCAGTACTTC

J gene: TRBJ1-1
D gene: -
V gene: TRBV5-1
clone size: -
CDR3 protein: CASRYSGDTEAFF
CDR3 DNA: TGCGCCAGCAGGTACAGCGGGGACACTGAAGCTTTCTTT

J gene: TRBJ1-1
D gene: TRBD1
V gene: TRBV19
clone size: -
CDR3 protein: CASREGAFKAFF
CDR3 DNA: TGTGCCAGTAGGGAGGGGGCGTTTAAAGCTTTCTTT

J gene: TRBJ1-1
D gene: TRBD1
V gene: TRBV9
clone size: -
CDR3 protein: CASSGDRKNTEAFF
CDR3 DNA: TGTGCCAGCAGCGGGGACAGGAAGAACACTGAAGCTTTCTTT

J gene: TRBJ1-6
D gene: -
V gene: TRBV6-1
clone size: -
CDR3 protein: CASSEARQGRLSPLHF
CDR3 DNA: TGTGCCAGCAGTGAAGCTCGTCAGGGAAGATTGTCACCCCTCCACTTT

J gene: TRBJ2-2
D gene: TRBD2
V gene: TRBV3-1/TRBV3-2
clone size: -
CDR3 protein: CASSPSSPSGGPFRCTGELFF
CDR3 DNA: TGTGCCAGCAGCCCCTCGAGCCCTAGCGGGGGACCATTCCGGTGCACCGGGGAGCTGTTTTTT

J gene: TRBJ1-1
D gene: TRBD1
V gene: TRBV5-6
clone size: once
CDR3 protein: CASSSSQGAYTEAFF
CDR3 DNA: TGTGCCAGCAGCTCCTCACAGGGGGCTTACACTGAAGCTTTCTTT

J gene: TRBJ1-5
D gene: -
V gene: TRBV19
clone size: -
CDR3 protein: CAISTQVGNQPQHF
CDR3 DNA: TGTGCCATTTCCACGCAGGTGGGCAATCAGCCCCAGCATTTT

J gene: TRBJ2-3
D gene: TRBD2
V gene: TRBV5-4
clone size: once
CDR3 protein: CASSLPGGADTQYF
CDR3 DNA: TGTGCCAGCAGCTTGCCGGGGGGGGCAGATACGCAGTATTTT

J gene: TRBJ1-3
D gene: -
V gene: TRBV4-1
clone size: -
CDR3 protein: CASSPGSGNTIYF
CDR3 DNA: TGCGCCAGCAGCCCCGGGTCTGGAAACACCATATATTTT